This T cell receptor (beta chain) originates from a study of T cells in Graves' hyperthyroidism and ophthalmopathy. Germline CDR1 is MGHDK and CDR2 is SYGVNS. The trim removed 6 bases at V and 5 bases at J, leaving 7 bases unmatched. The CDR3 is 15 residues long. The TCR beta CDR3 regions underwent amplification using RNA transcripts as the source. A first-round RT-PCR of the TCR CDR3 used the HTBI primer set. TCRdb re-analysed the multiplex PCR reads in MiXCR, keeping a single row per CDR3 protein. The top ten clones hold more than 6% of a sample with 450,000 to 650,000 distinct CDR3 sequences, 13% to 15% of them seen once. In its sample, this clonotype was seen many times.

The origin of this receptor is a young woman with Graves' ophthalmopathy. This sequence joins TRBV25-1 and TRBJ1-4; 9 bases are a match to TRBD1. Material: blood. CDR3 in amino acids: CASSYRDRENEKLFF. CDR3 nucleotides: TGTGCCAGCAGCTACCGGGACAGGGAAAATGAAAAACTGTTTTTT.